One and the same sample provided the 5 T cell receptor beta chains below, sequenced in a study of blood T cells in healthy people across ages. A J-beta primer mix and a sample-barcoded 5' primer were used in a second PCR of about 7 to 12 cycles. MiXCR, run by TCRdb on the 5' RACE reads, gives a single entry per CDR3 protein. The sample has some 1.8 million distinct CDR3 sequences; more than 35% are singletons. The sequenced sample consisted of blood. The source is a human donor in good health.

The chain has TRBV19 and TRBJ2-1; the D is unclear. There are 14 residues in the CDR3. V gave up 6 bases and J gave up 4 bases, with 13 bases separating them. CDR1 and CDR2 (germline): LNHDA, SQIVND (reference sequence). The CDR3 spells CASRNPSPYNEQFF. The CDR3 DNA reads TGTGCCAGTAGGAATCCGAGCCCTTACAATGAGCAGTTCTTC.

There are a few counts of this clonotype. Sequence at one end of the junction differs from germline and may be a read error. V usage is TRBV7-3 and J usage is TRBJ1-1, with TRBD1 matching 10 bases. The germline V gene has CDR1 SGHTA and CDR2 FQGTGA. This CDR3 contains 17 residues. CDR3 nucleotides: TGTGCCAGCAGCTTCTACTGGGGGGACAGGGGAGACACTGAGGCTTTCTTT. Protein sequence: CASSFYWGDRGDTEAFF.

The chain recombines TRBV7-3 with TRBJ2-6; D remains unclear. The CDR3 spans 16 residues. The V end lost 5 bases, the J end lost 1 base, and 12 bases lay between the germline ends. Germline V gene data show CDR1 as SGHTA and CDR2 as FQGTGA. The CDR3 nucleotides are TGTGCCAGCAGCCCCATGAAAGCTTCTGGGGCCAACGTCCTGACTTTC. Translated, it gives CASSPMKASGANVLTF.

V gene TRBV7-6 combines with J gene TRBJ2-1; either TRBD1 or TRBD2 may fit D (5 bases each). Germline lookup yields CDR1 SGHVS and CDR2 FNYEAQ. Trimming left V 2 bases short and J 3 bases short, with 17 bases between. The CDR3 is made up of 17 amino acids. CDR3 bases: TGTGCCAGCAGCTTACCGCACGGGACCGCTAACTACAATGAGCAGTTCTTC. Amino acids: CASSLPHGTANYNEQFF.

The CDR3 DNA sequence: TGTGCCAGCAGCCCGACGCTAGTATCAGATACGCAGTATTTT. It encodes CASSPTLVSDTQYF. This chain connects TRBV14 to TRBJ2-3; D call uncertain. Germline V CDR1 and CDR2: SGHDN, FVKESK. The V end lost 4 bases, the J end lost 4 bases, and 12 bases lay between the germline ends. This CDR3 contains 14 residues.